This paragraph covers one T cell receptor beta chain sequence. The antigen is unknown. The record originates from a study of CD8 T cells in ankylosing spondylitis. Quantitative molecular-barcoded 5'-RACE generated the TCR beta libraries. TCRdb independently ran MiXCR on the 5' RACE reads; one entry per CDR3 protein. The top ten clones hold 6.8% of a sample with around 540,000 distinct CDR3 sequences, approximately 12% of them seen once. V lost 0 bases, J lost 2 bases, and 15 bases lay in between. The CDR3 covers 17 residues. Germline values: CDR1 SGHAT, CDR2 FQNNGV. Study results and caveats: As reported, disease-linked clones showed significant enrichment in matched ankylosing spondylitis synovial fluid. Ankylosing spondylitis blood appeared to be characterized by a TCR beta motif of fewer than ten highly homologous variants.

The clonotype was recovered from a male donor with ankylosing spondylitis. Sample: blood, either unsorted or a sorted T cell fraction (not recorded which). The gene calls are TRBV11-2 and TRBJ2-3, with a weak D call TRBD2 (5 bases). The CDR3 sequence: CASSLEGPGLNTDTQYF. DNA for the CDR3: TGTGCCAGCAGCTTAGAGGGCCCCGGACTCAACACAGATACGCAGTATTTT.